The 14 T cell receptor beta chains presented below share a single source sample, sequenced in a study of cytomegalovirus exposure and HLA in healthy donors (dated by TCRdb to 2016 to 2017). Library generation was performed with the immunoSEQ multiplex PCR assay. A mixture of 60 forward primers for TCR Vbeta segments and 13 reverse primers for TCR Jbeta segments was used in the multiplex PCR. TCRdb limited this immuneACCESS table to in-frame rearrangements with V and J called. A share of clones is missing; checked studies link under half to unresolved V genes, and the rest is unexplained. Recorded for this sample are under 150,000 clones; around 77% of them occurred a single time. 4.5% to 6% of the sample lies in the top ten. The sequenced sample consisted of PBMCs. The receptors here all came from a woman aged 45 to 65 in good health and CMV-seronegative.

The chain links TRBV6-5 to TRBJ2-7, with 7 nucleotides matching TRBD1. Germline-derived CDR1 and CDR2 are MNHEY and SVGAGI. The CDR3 length is 14 residues. After removal of 2 bases from V and 0 bases from J, the junction contained 1 base not matched to a gene. In nucleotides, the CDR3 is TGTGCCAGCAGTTACGGACAGGCCTCCTACGAGCAGTACTTC. Amino acids: CASSYGQASYEQYF.

The CDR3 DNA reads TGTGCCAGCAGCCCCCTACGGGGTAATGAGCAGTTCTTC. Translated, it gives CASSPLRGNEQFF. The gene calls are TRBV7-6 and TRBJ2-1, with D possibly matching TRBD2 (5 bases). This CDR3 comprises 13 residues. The V and J ends lost 5 bases and 7 bases respectively, with 12 bases between them. Germline V lookup: CDR1 SGHVS, CDR2 FNYEAQ.

This chain joins TRBV5-4 and TRBJ1-1; 7 positions agree with TRBD1. V shed 2 bases, J shed 3 bases, and the junction held 4 bases outside the gene matches. Germline-derived CDR1 and CDR2 are SGHNT and YYREEE (reference sequence). This CDR3 has 14 residues. The CDR3 region has the DNA TGTGCCAGCAGCTTACGGACAGGTTACACTGAAGCTTTCTTT. This encodes CASSLRTGYTEAFF.

The V gene is TRBV5-4, the J gene TRBJ1-6; D remains ambiguous. CDR3 length: 15 residues. The V gene's germline CDR1 is SGHNT and CDR2 YYREEE (reference sequence). Trimming left V 0 bases short and J 9 bases short, with 13 bases between. CDR3 region: CASSLVSEGGSPLHF. The CDR3 DNA follows: TGTGCCAGCAGCTTGGTTTCTGAAGGAGGTTCACCCCTCCACTTT.

This clone is a singleton in its sample. In DNA, the CDR3 is TGTGCCAGCAGTTTAGGGCAGGGTAATCAGCCCCAGCATTTT. It translates to CASSLGQGNQPQHF. This rearrangement joins TRBV28 to TRBJ1-5; D possibly corresponds to TRBD1 (5 bases). Trimming shortened V by 2 bases and J by 4 bases, and 9 bases separated the two germline ends. Germline loops: CDR1 MDHEN, CDR2 SYDVKM. The length of the CDR3 is 14 residues.

The J gene is TRBJ2-1, the V gene TRBV27, with 12 bases matching TRBD1. Germline V CDR1 and CDR2: MNHEY, SMNVEV (reference sequence). The CDR3 is 17 residues long. Losses at the gene ends were 3 bases for V and 8 bases for J; bases not matched to a gene: 11. CDR3 nucleotides: TGTGCCAGCAGTTTTCGGACCGGGACAGGGGGCGGCGATGAGCAGTTCTTC. Amino acids: CASSFRTGTGGGDEQFF.

This clone was detected only once. This chain links TRBV6-6 with TRBJ2-3; D is perhaps TRBD1 (7 bases). Germline CDR1 MNHNY, CDR2 SVGAGI (reference sequence). Trimming took 6 bases from V and 6 from J, leaving 10 bases between them. The CDR3 has 12 amino acids. The CDR3 sequence is CASRQGTDTQYF. CDR3 nucleotides: TGTGCCAGCAGACAGGGGACTGATACGCAGTATTTT.

J is TRBJ1-2 and V is TRBV6-6; D is undetermined. This CDR3 region has 14 residues. Germline CDR1 is MNHNY and CDR2 is SVGAGI (reference sequence). Trimming left V 4 bases short and J 4 bases short, with 13 bases between. The CDR3, as DNA: TGTGCCAGCAGTTCCTCTGCCTTTAGCTATGGCTACACCTTC. Translated, it gives CASSSSAFSYGYTF.

The J gene is TRBJ1-4, the V gene TRBV5-1, with 8 bases fitting TRBD1. Germline V gives CDR1 SGHRS, CDR2 YFSETQ. The CDR3 contains 14 residues. V shed 1 base and J 8 bases; nucleotides not matched to a gene: 4. CDR3 in amino acids: CASSLRQGKEKLFF. The CDR3 DNA follows: TGCGCCAGCAGCTTGCGACAGGGGAAAGAAAAACTGTTTTTT.

The rearrangement uses TRBV5-1 and TRBJ1-1; tentatively, D is TRBD1 (6 bases). V was clipped by 0 bases and J by 4 bases, with 7 bases between them. The CDR3 is 13 amino acids. Germline assignment: CDR1 SGHRS and CDR2 YFSETQ. This CDR3 reads CASSLDRATEAFF. As DNA, the CDR3 is TGCGCCAGCAGCTTGGACAGGGCCACTGAAGCTTTCTTT.

The chain combines TRBV5-1 with TRBJ2-3; no clear D. Germline V gene data show CDR1 as SGHRS and CDR2 as YFSETQ. This CDR3 has 15 amino acids. Between the trimmed V and J ends, which lost 0 bases and 6 bases, there was a span of 14 bases. CDR3 protein: CASSLAATMTDTQYF. The CDR3 nucleotides are TGCGCCAGCAGCTTGGCAGCAACTATGACCGATACGCAGTATTTT.

J is TRBJ2-7 and V is TRBV7-9, with a possible D match to TRBD1 (5 bases). This CDR3 contains 14 residues. Trimming took 1 base from V and 1 from J, leaving 8 bases between them. In germline, CDR1 is SEHNR, CDR2 FQNEAQ (reference sequence). The CDR3 loop is CASSLDTGSYEQYF. The CDR3 region has the DNA TGTGCCAGCAGCTTAGATACAGGATCCTACGAGCAGTACTTC.

This clone was observed a single time. V gene TRBV4-2 combines with J gene TRBJ2-3; no clear D gene. Trimming pared 0 bases from V and 11 bases from J, leaving 15 bases between. The germline gives CDR1 LGHNA, CDR2 YNFKEQ. The CDR3 runs to 14 residues. CDR3 sequence (DNA): TGTGCCAGCAGCCAAGATAAGACCCTCCTAGGGCAGTATTTT. It codes for CASSQDKTLLGQYF.

The rearrangement links TRBV7-2 to TRBJ2-1, with a weak D call TRBD2 (5 bases). CDR3 length: 12 amino acids. From germline, CDR1 is SGHTA and CDR2 FQGNSA. The germline V and J ends were trimmed by 10 bases and 8 bases, with 15 bases remaining between them. The CDR3 spells CATTPGEYEQFF. The DNA of the CDR3 is TGTGCCACCACCCCCGGGGAGTATGAGCAGTTCTTC.